The TCR beta chain under discussion was sequenced for a study of PD-L1 blockade in urothelial cancer. As for the study in general: A median approximately 140,000 T cells were found in blood samples.

Sequencing was performed with immunoSEQ multiplex PCR; in TCRdb, only in-frame clones are kept and a portion is missing. There are fewer than 40,000 clones in the sample; roughly nine tenths occur only once, and about 11% lies in the top ten. Indicated time point: pretreatment peripheral blood. Germline-derived CDR1 and CDR2 are MDHEN and SYDVKM. V shed 3 bases and J shed 2 bases, with 11 bases lying between them. The CDR3 consists of 15 residues. The chain joins TRBV28 to TRBJ2-1; no reliable D call. This sample comprised PBMCs, obtained around atezolizumab (anti-PD-L1) treatment. The source of this sequence is an older woman with urothelial cancer. CDR3 region: CASSLSTVPYNEQFF. The CDR3 region has the DNA TGTGCCAGCAGTTTGTCCACAGTTCCCTACAATGAGCAGTTCTTC.